This TCR beta chain is from a study of T-cell reconstitution after alpha-beta-depleted transplantation in children. This clonotype was observed a handful of times. The CDR3 runs 16 residues. Looked up from germline, CDR1 is SQVTM and CDR2 is ANQGSEA. J was trimmed by 0 bases and V by 6 bases; bases with no gene match: 5. Preparation of the TCRbeta library involved a method that used unique molecular identifiers. TCRdb called the PCR reads again in MiXCR, with one record for every CDR3 protein. The table has 500,000 or so distinct CDR3 sequences, 32% seen once. The chain links TRBV29-1 to TRBJ2-4, with 13 bases identical to TRBD2. The source of this sequence is a human donor who donated a stem cell graft to a child with aplastic anemia. Here the sequenced sample was PBMCs from the stem cell graft donor, taken from the stem cell graft. CDR3 sequence: CSVATSGGVAKNIQYF. Written as DNA, the CDR3 is TGCAGCGTGGCCACTAGCGGGGGGGTAGCCAAAAACATTCAGTACTTC.